The 21 T cell receptor beta chains listed next were all sequenced from one sample in a study of T cell changes during pregnancy in multiple sclerosis. Profiled with immunoSEQ multiplex PCR; TCRdb holds only in-frame clones, not every one. The sample consists of about 52,000 clones, 85% to 95% of them appearing once. The sample consisted of CD4+ T cells from peripheral blood mononuclear cells, taken in the third trimester of pregnancy. The source of these receptors is a female donor with multiple sclerosis, enrolled in a pregnancy study.

V usage is TRBV28 and J usage is TRBJ2-7; unclear D gene. CDR1 is MDHEN, CDR2 SYDVKM, per germline. V shed 2 bases and J shed 0 bases, with 5 bases lying between them. The CDR3 has 13 amino acids. DNA for the CDR3: TGTGCCAGCAGTTTACCCCTCTCCTACGAGCAGTACTTC. Amino acids: CASSLPLSYEQYF.

This sequence joins TRBV5-5 and TRBJ1-2, with D perhaps matching TRBD1 (6 bases). The CDR3 spans 15 residues. The ends were cut back, 1 base at V and 4 bases at J, with 14 bases in the middle. Per germline, CDR1 SGHKS and CDR2 YYEKEE (reference sequence). The CDR3 coding sequence is TGTGCCAGCAGCTTGAGTGCGGGCAGGGGCTATGGCTACACCTTC. This gives the protein CASSLSAGRGYGYTF.

The chain combines TRBV6-1 with TRBJ1-1; TRBD1 is a possible D gene (6 bases). The CDR3 consists of 14 residues. CDR1 MNHNS and CDR2 SASEGT come from the germline V gene. V was clipped by 5 bases and J by 4 bases, with 14 bases between them. Written as DNA, the CDR3 is TGTGCCAGCAGTTCCGATAGGGGGAGCACTGAAGCTTTCTTT. Amino acids: CASSSDRGSTEAFF.

This rearrangement joins TRBV6-1 to TRBJ1-2; D ambiguous. V was shortened by 10 bases and J by 9 bases, with 18 bases between the two germline ends. This CDR3 contains 12 residues. Germline loops: CDR1 MNHNS, CDR2 SASEGT. The CDR3 coding sequence is TGTGCCACCTCACCCACGGGAAGCCGCTACACCTTC. The encoded protein is CATSPTGSRYTF.

V and J are TRBV2 and TRBJ1-5, with a weak D call TRBD1 (6 bases). Trimming took 4 bases from V and 5 from J, leaving 12 bases between them. CDR3 length: 14 residues. Germline-derived CDR1 and CDR2 are SNHLY and FYNNEI. In DNA form, the CDR3 reads TGTGCCAGCAGTGTAGGGGGGGCGCATCAGCCCCAGCATTTT. This translates into CASSVGGAHQPQHF.

The chain is built from TRBV7-9 and TRBJ1-2; no definite D call. The V and J ends lost 5 bases and 8 bases respectively, with 18 bases between them. This CDR3 has 14 amino acids. Germline V CDR1 and CDR2: SEHNR, FQNEAQ (reference sequence). DNA of the CDR3: TGTGCCAGCAGCGACGCGAGGGAAGCCTTAGGCTACACCTTC. Translating it yields CASSDAREALGYTF.

This clone turned up a few times. The chain carries TRBV30 and TRBJ1-1, with 7 bases that match TRBD1. V was clipped by 0 bases and J by 11 bases; unmatched bases: 12. The germline V gene encodes CDR1 GTSNPN and CDR2 SVGIG (reference sequence). The CDR3 consists of 14 residues. As DNA, the CDR3 is TGTGCCTGGAGTGTAGAAGCCAGGGGGTCCGGGGCTTTCTTT. It yields the protein CAWSVEARGSGAFF. Full variable domain (outside the CDR3, taken from reference TRBV30 and TRBJ1-1): SQTIHQWPATLVQPVGSPLSLECTVEGTSNPNLYWYRQAAGRGLQLLFYSVGIGQISSEVPQNLSASRPQDRQFILSSKKLLLSDSGFYLCAWSVEARGSGAFFGQGTRLTVV.

The rearrangement links TRBV18 to TRBJ2-1; D is perhaps TRBD2 (7 bases). V was trimmed by 1 base and J by 14 bases, leaving 21 bases between them. The CDR3 is 15 amino acids. Germline V gene data show CDR1 as KGHSH and CDR2 as LQKENI. The CDR3 sequence: CASSPRQGGANREFF. The CDR3 nucleotides read TGTGCCAGCTCACCACGGCAGGGAGGGGCCAACAGGGAGTTCTTC.

This clone was counted a single time. This chain joins TRBV27 and TRBJ2-1; TRBD1 agrees at 7 bases. V dropped 6 bases and J dropped 3; count of bases not matched to a gene: 5. The length of the CDR3 is 14 residues. Germline-derived CDR1 and CDR2 are MNHEY and SMNVEV (reference sequence). Written as DNA, the CDR3 is TGTGCCAGCAGGGGACAGCCGAGCTACAATGAGCAGTTCTTC. Translation gives CASRGQPSYNEQFF.

The chain uses TRBV6-1 and TRBJ2-3, with 11 bases identical to TRBD2. CDR3 length: 16 residues. Per the germline V gene, CDR1 is MNHNS and CDR2 is SASEGT. V lost 3 bases to trimming and J lost 3 bases; unmatched junction nucleotides: 5. CDR3 nucleotides: TGTGCCAGCAGTGAGCTAGCGGGGGGCCAAACAGATACGCAGTATTTT. It codes for CASSELAGGQTDTQYF.

J is TRBJ1-3 and V is TRBV5-5, with 9 bases identical to TRBD1. After removal of 4 bases from V and 8 bases from J, the junction contained 7 bases not matched to a gene. Germline CDR1 and CDR2: SGHKS and YYEKEE (reference sequence). The CDR3 has 14 amino acids. The CDR3 DNA reads as TGTGCCAGCAGCAAGGACAGGGGAGGATACACCATATATTTT. Translating gives CASSKDRGGYTIYF.

This rearrangement joins TRBV6-1 to TRBJ1-2; tentatively, D is TRBD1 (6 bases). V lost 7 bases, J lost 6 bases, and 21 bases lay in between. Germline values: CDR1 MNHNS, CDR2 SASEGT. The CDR3 has 15 amino acids. The CDR3 loop reads CASIPQGQSVHGYTF. The CDR3 DNA reads TGTGCCAGCATCCCCCAAGGACAGTCGGTTCATGGCTACACCTTC.

V and J are TRBV5-4 and TRBJ2-2, with TRBD2 identical over 14 bases. The CDR3 is 16 residues long. Trimming cost V 6 bases and J 8 bases; bases outside gene matches: 9. The germline V gene encodes CDR1 SGHNT and CDR2 YYREEE (reference sequence). DNA for the CDR3: TGTGCCAGCAAAAGGGGACTAGCGGGAGCAGAAGGGGAGCTGTTTTTT. This sequence encodes CASKRGLAGAEGELFF.

Here the CDR3 reads CASSLAGRGRAPLHF. Here the CDR3 DNA reads TGCGCCAGCAGCTTGGCCGGGCGGGGTCGGGCACCCCTCCACTTT. J is TRBJ1-6 and V is TRBV5-1; the D is unclear. The CDR3 sequence is 15 residues long. Germline V gene data show CDR1 as SGHRS and CDR2 as YFSETQ. V dropped 0 bases and J dropped 11 bases, with 15 bases sitting between them.

J is TRBJ1-1 and V is TRBV6-1; D is uncertain. The germline V and J ends were trimmed by 2 bases and 4 bases, with 11 bases remaining between them. Germline CDR1 MNHNS, CDR2 SASEGT. This CDR3 spans 14 amino acids. As DNA, the CDR3 is TGTGCCAGCAGTGAAAAATCCCGAGTCACTGAAGCTTTCTTT. Its translation: CASSEKSRVTEAFF.

This rearrangement joins TRBV4-1 to TRBJ2-2, with 9 bases lining up with TRBD1. Unmatched junction bases numbered 3, after V lost 1 base and J lost 3 bases. Per the germline V gene, CDR1 is MGHRA and CDR2 is YSYEKL. CDR3 length equals 16 residues. The CDR3 coding sequence is TGCGCCAGCAGCCAAGGGGGACAGGGACACACCGGGGAGCTGTTTTTT. Protein sequence: CASSQGGQGHTGELFF.

This rearrangement joins TRBV28 to TRBJ1-1; TRBD1 agrees at 9 bases. The ends lost 5 bases at V and 4 bases at J; junction bases unmatched: 5. CDR3 length: 14 residues. Per the germline V gene, CDR1 is MDHEN and CDR2 is SYDVKM. CDR3 nucleotides: TGTGCCAGCAGTGTACAGGGGGCGGTCACTGAAGCTTTCTTT. Its protein product is CASSVQGAVTEAFF.

CDR3 sequence reads: CASSQEQEPSYNEQFF. The CDR3 DNA sequence: TGCGCCAGCAGCCAAGAACAAGAACCCTCCTACAATGAGCAGTTCTTC. V is TRBV4-1 and J is TRBJ2-1; D is unresolved. Germline V lookup: CDR1 MGHRA, CDR2 YSYEKL. This CDR3 spans 16 amino acids. Trimming shortened V by 0 bases and J by 0 bases, and 9 bases separated the two germline ends.

In this sample, this clone turned up once. Here the CDR3 DNA reads TGCGCCAGCAGCCCCGGCCAGGGTAATGAGCAGTTCTTC. Translating it yields CASSPGQGNEQFF. The J gene is TRBJ2-1, the V gene TRBV5-1, with a possible D match to TRBD1 (5 bases). Trimming cost V 4 bases and J 7 bases, with 12 bases left between them. Germline CDR1 and CDR2: SGHRS and YFSETQ. The CDR3 extends over 13 amino acids.

The J gene is TRBJ1-1, the V gene TRBV30; weak D call: TRBD1 (6 bases). The germline V gene encodes CDR1 GTSNPN and CDR2 SVGIG (reference sequence). The CDR3 length is 13 residues. Trimming pared 7 bases from V and 1 base from J, leaving 13 bases between. CDR3 protein: CASGGAQNTEAFF. CDR3 DNA sequence: TGTGCCTCGGGGGGGGCCCAGAACACTGAAGCTTTCTTT.

The chain joins TRBV10-3 to TRBJ1-1; 12 bases are shared with TRBD1. The V gene's germline CDR1 is ENHRY and CDR2 SYGVKD. This CDR3 is 15 amino acids long. V lost 11 bases and J lost 5; bases outside the gene matches: 12. The CDR3 loop is CASKGTGGVRTEAFF. As DNA, the CDR3 is TGTGCCTCCAAGGGGACAGGGGGCGTGAGGACTGAAGCTTTCTTT.